This entry lists 17 T cell receptor beta chains sequenced from one sample in a study of identical twins. TCRdb re-analysed the 5' RACE reads in MiXCR, keeping a single row per CDR3 protein. The sample includes more than 400,000 distinct CDR3 sequences, roughly 15% of them seen just once. The sample was also linked to a second study, of yellow fever vaccine responses in identical twins.

Sequences were obtained from CD4+ T cells sorted from blood. The origin of the receptors is a young woman in good health.

This clonotype was picked up a small number of times. The J gene is TRBJ2-1, the V gene TRBV6-5; 10 bases line up with TRBD2. Trimming removed 4 bases from V and 7 bases from J; junction bases left unmatched: 16. The CDR3 is 18 amino acids. Germline V gene data show CDR1 as MNHEY and CDR2 as SVGAGI. The CDR3 DNA sequence: TGTGCCAGCAGTTCCCTGGGACTAGCGAGCCTTAGGGGGAATGAGCAGTTCTTC. Encoded protein: CASSSLGLASLRGNEQFF.

The chain has TRBV27 and TRBJ2-5, with 7 bases fitting TRBD1. Germline loops: CDR1 MNHEY, CDR2 SMNVEV (reference sequence). The CDR3 consists of 15 residues. Losses at the gene ends were 5 bases for V and 5 bases for J; bases not matched to a gene: 11. CDR3 loop: CASSPRTGVSETQYF. CDR3 coding DNA: TGTGCCAGCAGTCCACGAACAGGGGTTTCGGAGACCCAGTACTTC.

V is TRBV12-3 or TRBV12-4 and J is TRBJ2-3, with D unclear. This CDR3 contains 12 residues. V shed 2 bases and J shed 5 bases, with 5 bases lying between them. Here the CDR3 reads CASSLLEDTQYF. The DNA of the CDR3 is TGTGCCAGCAGTTTACTAGAAGATACGCAGTATTTT.

This clonotype showed up just a few times. The chain couples TRBV19 to TRBJ1-2, with a tentative D call TRBD1 (5 bases). This CDR3 region has 13 residues. The germline V gene has CDR1 LNHDA and CDR2 SQIVND (reference sequence). V lost 7 bases and J 3 bases, leaving 12 bases between the germline ends. CDR3 coding DNA: TGTGCCAGTACCAGGGTAGGCTACTATGGCTACACCTTC. This encodes CASTRVGYYGYTF.

This clonotype occurred a few times. The J gene is TRBJ2-1, the V gene TRBV7-8; TRBD1 agrees at 9 bases. Germline V lookup: CDR1 SGHVS, CDR2 FQNEAQ. The CDR3 sequence is 19 residues long. J gave up 2 bases and V 1 base, and 12 bases lay outside the gene matches. The CDR3 DNA reads as TGTGCCAGCAGCTTAGTAGCGGTACAGGGGGCGCGGACCTACAATGAGCAGTTCTTC. Protein sequence: CASSLVAVQGARTYNEQFF.

The chain is built from TRBV10-3 and TRBJ2-1; 7 nucleotides align to TRBD1. Per the germline V gene, CDR1 is ENHRY and CDR2 is SYGVKD. The V gene end was trimmed by 0 bases and the J gene end by 9 bases; junction bases not matched to a gene: 14. This CDR3 spans 17 amino acids. The CDR3 reads CAISESGVTGKWFEQFF. CDR3 coding DNA: TGTGCCATCAGTGAGTCAGGGGTGACAGGGAAATGGTTTGAGCAGTTCTTC.

This clonotype was counted a few times. The chain has TRBV20-1 and TRBJ2-3, with D maybe TRBD2 (7 bases). The length of the CDR3 is 15 residues. The ends were cut back, 5 bases at V and 0 bases at J, with 15 bases in the middle. Looked up from germline, CDR1 is DFQATT and CDR2 is SNEGSKA (reference sequence). CDR3 sequence (DNA): TGCAGTGCTGGGGGGGCAGGTTCTAGCACAGATACGCAGTATTTT. This translates into CSAGGAGSSTDTQYF.

V is TRBV12-3 or TRBV12-4 and J is TRBJ2-7, with 12 bases aligning to TRBD2. The V segment lost 6 bases and the J segment 3 bases; nucleotides outside the gene matches: 6. The CDR3 length is 15 residues. The CDR3: CASRTGTSGLYEQYF. DNA for the CDR3: TGTGCCAGCAGGACCGGGACTAGCGGGCTCTACGAGCAGTACTTC.

The rearrangement links TRBV3-1 to TRBJ2-1; the match to TRBD2 covers 9 bases. The CDR3 totals 15 residues. The germline V gene has CDR1 LGHDT and CDR2 YNNKEL (reference sequence). With V trimmed by 1 base and J by 6 bases, 4 bases remained unmatched. The CDR3 nucleotides are TGTGCCAGCAGCCAAGGGGGGGGACTAGCCAATGAGCAGTTCTTC. It specifies CASSQGGGLANEQFF.

This clonotype was counted a few times. The V and J genes are TRBV4-1 and TRBJ2-5; D gene ambiguous. The CDR3 loop spans 12 amino acids. Germline CDR1 and CDR2: MGHRA and YSYEKL. V was trimmed by 2 bases and J by 5 bases, leaving 6 bases between them. CDR3 in DNA: TGCGCCAGCAGCCAATCGGAGGAGACCCAGTACTTC. This gives the protein CASSQSEETQYF.

This clonotype came up a few times. V is TRBV6-5 and J is TRBJ2-2, with 7 nucleotides matching TRBD2. V lost 0 bases and J lost 4; bases outside the gene matches: 5. The CDR3 totals 16 residues. CDR1 is MNHEY, CDR2 SVGAGI, per germline. CDR3 nucleotide sequence: TGTGCCAGCAGTTACTCGAGACTAGCTGGCACCGGGGAGCTGTTTTTT. Translating gives CASSYSRLAGTGELFF.

V is TRBV20-1 and J is TRBJ2-5; TRBD2 matches 9 bases. Trimming cost V 3 bases and J 5 bases; bases outside gene matches: 10. Germline CDR1 DFQATT, CDR2 SNEGSKA (reference sequence). The CDR3 spans 15 residues. The CDR3 DNA follows: TGCAGTGCTAGGAATTACGCGGGGGGGCGGGAGACCCAGTACTTC. Its translation is CSARNYAGGRETQYF.

The chain recombines TRBV5-5 with TRBJ1-1; tentative D call: TRBD1 (5 bases). The length of the CDR3 is 14 residues. The germline V and J ends were trimmed by 3 bases and 5 bases, with 14 bases remaining between them. CDR1 SGHKS and CDR2 YYEKEE come from the germline V gene (reference sequence). The CDR3 sequence is CASSWSGGGTEAFF. Written as DNA, the CDR3 is TGTGCCAGCAGCTGGAGCGGGGGTGGGACTGAAGCTTTCTTT.

This chain uses TRBV5-1 with TRBJ1-4; tentative D call: TRBD1 (5 bases). The V gene's germline CDR1 is SGHRS and CDR2 YFSETQ. This CDR3 comprises 14 residues. V lost 7 bases to trimming and J lost 3 bases, with 13 bases between them. CDR3 region: CASSRGVPNEKLFF. The CDR3 region has the DNA TGCGCCAGCTCACGAGGGGTGCCTAATGAAAAACTGTTTTTT.

V and J are TRBV5-6 and TRBJ1-5; D is undetermined. The V and J ends lost 1 base and 0 bases respectively, with 11 bases between them. CDR1 SGHDT and CDR2 YYEEEE come from the germline V gene. The length of the CDR3 is 16 residues. The CDR3 region has the DNA TGTGCCAGCAGCTTGTTGGGTAGGAATAGCAATCAGCCCCAGCATTTT. This sequence encodes CASSLLGRNSNQPQHF.

This clonotype was recorded a few times. The CDR3 DNA sequence: TGTGCCAGCAGTTCGACCTCGACAGGGTATGCCTACGAGCAGTACTTC. It translates to CASSSTSTGYAYEQYF. V is TRBV6-5 and J is TRBJ2-7; 7 nucleotides agree with TRBD1. V lost 4 bases and J lost 2; bases outside the gene matches: 11. Germline-derived CDR1 and CDR2 are MNHEY and SVGAGI. The CDR3 consists of 16 residues.

The V gene is TRBV10-3, the J gene TRBJ2-7; 7 bases agree with TRBD1. CDR3 length: 15 amino acids. V dropped 3 bases and J dropped 7; count of bases not matched to a gene: 12. Germline V gene sequence: CDR1 ENHRY, CDR2 SYGVKD. The CDR3 reads CAISDGTVSLVEQYF. The CDR3 DNA follows: TGTGCCATCAGTGACGGGACAGTCTCCTTAGTAGAGCAGTACTTC.